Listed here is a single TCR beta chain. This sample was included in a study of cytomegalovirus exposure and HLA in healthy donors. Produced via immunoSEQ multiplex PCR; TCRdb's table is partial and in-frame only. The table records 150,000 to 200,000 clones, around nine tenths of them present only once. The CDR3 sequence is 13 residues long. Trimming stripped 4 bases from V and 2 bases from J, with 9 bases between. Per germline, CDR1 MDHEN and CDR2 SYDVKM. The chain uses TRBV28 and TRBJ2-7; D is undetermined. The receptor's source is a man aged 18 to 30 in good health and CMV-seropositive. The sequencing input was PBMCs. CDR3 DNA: TGTGCCAGCAGTTCAGACTCCCCCTACGAGCAGTACTTC. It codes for CASSSDSPYEQYF.